This T cell receptor (beta chain) was recorded in a study of T cells after yellow fever vaccination (dated 2019 in TCRdb). Describing the broader study: Libraries from fractions with low cell numbers were prepared with the SMART-Seq v4 Ultra Low Input RNA kit. To follow T-cell clones before and after both primary and booster YFV17D yellow fever vaccination, bulk TCR alpha and beta repertoires underwent longitudinal sequencing. Two healthy male donors, one aged 18 to 30 and one aged 30 to 39 years, were included in the cohort. Bulk PBMC replicates and cell subsets were isolated from blood drawn at multiple timepoints before and after both primary and secondary immunization.

Synthesis of TCR cDNA relied on 5'RACE template switching, a step that introduced a universal primer site along with unique molecular identifiers. Priming of cDNA synthesis was performed from both the TCR alpha and TCR beta constant segments. Library amplification used two PCR steps, and the second PCR step added sample barcodes and sequencing adapters. Sequencing of libraries was performed on Illumina HiSeq 2500 (2x100 bp) or NovaSeq (2x150 bp). The paper's processing steps were these. Demultiplexing of reads and collapsing into UMI consensus sequences were performed with MIGEC, and V(D)J alignment was carried out with MiXCR. Vaccine-responding clonotypes were identified with edgeR using replicate PBMC samples, with FDR below 0.01 and a log2 fold change above 5 up to day 15 being required. Each bulk clonotype received a CD4 or CD8 identity based on whether the sequenced CD4 or CD8 repertoire contained that clonotype at higher abundance. The public reads were run again by TCRdb, first through fastp at Q25 and then through MiXCR, and only productive beta chains were kept. Every CDR3 protein is listed once, alongside the most common genes and DNA of its rows. TCRdb's processing, not the authors', yielded these V and J calls. The sample table records about 180,000 distinct CDR3 sequences; approximately 6.2% of these occur just once. Just under 3% of the sample is in the top ten clones.

Per the publication, the treatment or condition label means: live attenuated yellow fever vaccine strain. A standard Ficoll-Paque protocol was used to isolate PBMCs from peripheral blood. Dynabeads CD4 and CD8 positive selection kits were used to isolate the CD4 and CD8 T-cell fractions. RNA was extracted with TriZol from bulk PBMCs, CD4 and CD8 fractions, and dextramer-positive and dextramer-negative fractions. CDR3 length: 15 amino acids, cysteine to phenylalanine. Only the CDR3 DNA stays, 45 bases, in frame from base 1. Taken from the germline V gene, the CDR1 and CDR2 loops are LGHNA and YNFKEQ. V drops 0 bases and J drops 0 bases, leaving 9 bases in between. General study outcomes and caveats: Because only a couple of donors were included in the study, the extent to which the findings can be generalized is limited. The secondary T-cell response was weaker than the primary response but faster, peaking on day 5 instead of day 15. Computational filtering was required because FACS-sorted repertoires could contain abundant contaminating clonotypes from the bulk population. A small fraction of clonotypes showed up in both the CD4 and CD8 compartments, probably as a result of convergent recombination. Most clones expanded after primary vaccination (roughly 96% of CD4 and roughly 90% of CD8) were re-detected after the booster, suggesting that broad memory maintenance occurred.

The sample holds many counts of this clonotype. It has no known antigen specificity. Within one base of it there is no much larger clone, and no base qualities were kept. The source is a man younger than 35 who received the YFV17D yellow fever vaccine. The sequencing used CD4+ T cells sorted from PBMCs, collected on the day of the first yellow fever vaccination. Here the chain combines TRBV4-2 and TRBJ2-7, with the identity of the D gene unclear. The CDR3: CASSQELSRSYEQYF. The DNA sequence reads TGTGCCAGCAGCCAAGAGTTGTCCCGCTCCTACGAGCAGTACTTC.